This T cell receptor beta chain was observed in a study of cytomegalovirus exposure and HLA in healthy donors. The method was immunoSEQ multiplex PCR; TCRdb's version includes in-frame clones alone and lacks a portion of them. The sample has approximately 160,000 clones; 84% are singletons. CDR1 MGHRA and CDR2 YSYEKL come from the germline V gene. Between the trimmed V and J ends, which lost 4 bases and 2 bases, there was a span of 20 bases. The CDR3 runs 17 residues. The sample comprised PBMCs. The chain employs TRBV4-1 and TRBJ2-5; weak D call: TRBD1 (5 bases). This TCR came from a young man in good health and CMV-seropositive. CDR3 DNA sequence: TGCGCCAGCAGCCGATTACCCCCCCGCAGGGAACAAGAGACCCAGTACTTC. Protein: CASSRLPPRREQETQYF.